This T cell receptor (beta chain) was recovered during a study of neurological immune-mediated disorders. Synthesis of cDNA was performed by 5'RACE using 10-nucleotide random UMIs. TCRdb called the 5' RACE reads again in MiXCR, with one record for every CDR3 protein. The sample includes roughly 70,000 distinct CDR3 sequences, 3.5% to 5% of them seen just once. Many counts were recorded for this clonotype. The target antigen is unknown. The germline V gene encodes CDR1 KGHSH and CDR2 LQKENI. Trimming stripped 0 bases from V and 1 base from J, with 15 bases between. This CDR3 is built from 18 residues. Study findings and constraints: Levels of TCR clonal expansion peaked in HTLV-1-associated myelopathy and reached their lowest in multiple sclerosis, under those of healthy controls. The multiple sclerosis repertoire cluster showed no association with any clinical or MRI feature. The authors stated that larger cohorts are needed. The study phylogenetically grouped the repertoires of 18 of 34 multiple sclerosis patients into one related-CDR3 cluster, a possible signature.

The rearrangement joins TRBV18 to TRBJ2-2, with a possible D match to TRBD2 (5 bases). This receptor was obtained from a man aged 25-40 years with multiple sclerosis. What was sequenced was PBMCs. CDR3 region: CASSPPLTILGNTGELFF. The CDR3 nucleotides are TGTGCCAGCTCACCACCACTGACTATACTGGGGAACACCGGGGAGCTGTTTTTT.